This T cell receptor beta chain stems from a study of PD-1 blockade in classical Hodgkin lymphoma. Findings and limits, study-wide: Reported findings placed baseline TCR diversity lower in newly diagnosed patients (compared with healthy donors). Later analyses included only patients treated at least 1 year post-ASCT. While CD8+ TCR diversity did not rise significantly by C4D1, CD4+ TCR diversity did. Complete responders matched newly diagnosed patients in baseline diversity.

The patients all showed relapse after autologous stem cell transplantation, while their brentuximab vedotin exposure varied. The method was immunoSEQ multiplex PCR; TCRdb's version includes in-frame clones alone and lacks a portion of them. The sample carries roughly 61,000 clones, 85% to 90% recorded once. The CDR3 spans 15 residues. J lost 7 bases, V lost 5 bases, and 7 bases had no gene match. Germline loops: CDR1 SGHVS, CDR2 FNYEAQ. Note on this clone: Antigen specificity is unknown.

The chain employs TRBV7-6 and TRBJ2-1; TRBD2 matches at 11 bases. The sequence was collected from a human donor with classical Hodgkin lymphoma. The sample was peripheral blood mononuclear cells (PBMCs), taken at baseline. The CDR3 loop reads CASSPIAGGPNEQFF. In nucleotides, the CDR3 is TGTGCCAGCAGCCCTATAGCGGGGGGGCCAAATGAGCAGTTCTTC.